This entry features one TCR beta chain sequence. The target antigen is unknown. This sample stems from a study of cytomegalovirus exposure and HLA in healthy donors. The wider study: Around 89 million unique TCRs from HLA-typed donors made up an early data release. Study-wide points: It was likely that a cluster of highly shared sequence variants was a sequencing artifact. The study designated 150 or so TCR beta chains cytomegalovirus-associated. The availability of immune exposure information extended only to CMV serostatus.

Both 60 Vbeta primers and 13 Jbeta primers went into the PCR. Sequenced by immunoSEQ multiplex PCR; TCRdb stores in-frame clones only, minus some. The profile shows about 160,000 clones, approximately 75% of them singletons. This CDR3 is built from 15 residues. Germline CDR1 and CDR2: ENHRY and SYGVKD. V trimming: 7 bases; J trimming: 4 bases; junction bases outside the gene matches: 8. The sample consisted of PBMCs. The chain joins TRBV10-3 to TRBJ1-2, with TRBD1 matching over 11 bases. This TCR was recovered from a man aged 25-40 years in good health and CMV-seropositive. The CDR3 loop reads CAITSGTGGPYGYTF. In DNA, the CDR3 is TGTGCCATCACCTCCGGGACAGGGGGTCCCTATGGCTACACCTTC.